This TCR beta chain was sequenced for a study of T cell changes during pregnancy in multiple sclerosis. The germline CDR1 and CDR2 sequences are SGHTA and FQGNSA. Trimming pared 4 bases from V and 0 bases from J, leaving 10 bases between. There are 14 residues in the CDR3. The table came from immunoSEQ multiplex PCR; TCRdb's copy has only in-frame clones and leaves some out. The data hold 90,000 to 120,000 clones, with approximately 90% observed a single time. V gene TRBV7-2 combines with J gene TRBJ2-7, with D unresolved. The clonotype was recovered from a female donor with multiple sclerosis, enrolled in a pregnancy study. Here the sequenced sample was peripheral blood, taken after pregnancy. The CDR3 nucleotides are TGTGCCAGCAGCTCTACTTGGAGCTCCTACGAGCAGTACTTC. Amino acid sequence: CASSSTWSSYEQYF.